What follows are 8 T cell receptor beta chains derived from one specimen sequenced in a study of T cells after yellow fever vaccination. One entry per CDR3 protein, called by TCRdb with MiXCR from the 5' RACE reads. The sample yields roughly 340,000 distinct CDR3 sequences, about 4% seen once. Specimen: PBMCs, collected 5 days after the yellow fever booster vaccination. The receptors come from a man aged 18 to 29 who received the YFV17D yellow fever vaccine.

The V and J genes are TRBV5-1 and TRBJ2-1, with 7 bases identical to TRBD2. V lost 4 bases to trimming and J lost 3 bases; unmatched junction nucleotides: 10. The germline V gene encodes CDR1 SGHRS and CDR2 YFSETQ. The CDR3 covers 16 residues. The CDR3 protein is CASSPRLASIYNEQFF. The DNA for the CDR3 is TGCGCCAGCAGCCCCAGACTAGCCTCCATCTACAATGAGCAGTTCTTC.

This chain links TRBV15 with TRBJ1-1; D not certain. CDR3 length equals 15 residues. V was shortened by 0 bases and J by 1 base, with 9 bases between the two germline ends. From germline, CDR1 is LNHNV and CDR2 YYDKDF (reference sequence). The CDR3 bases are TGTGCCACCAGCAGAGACTTGACACCGAACACTGAAGCTTTCTTT. Translation: CATSRDLTPNTEAFF.

This clonotype was seen ten or more times. This sequence joins TRBV18 and TRBJ2-1, with a weak D call TRBD2 (6 bases). The CDR3 covers 16 residues. CDR1 and CDR2 from the germline V gene are KGHSH and LQKENI. With 0 bases removed from V and 2 bases from J, the gap between germline ends came to 11 bases. The CDR3 sequence is CASSPPSGGPYNEQFF. Written as DNA, the CDR3 is TGTGCCAGCTCACCACCGTCCGGGGGACCCTACAATGAGCAGTTCTTC.

This clonotype appeared a few times. The V call is TRBV10-1, the J call TRBJ1-5; 8 nucleotides align to TRBD1. CDR1 and CDR2 (germline): WNHNN, SYGVQD (reference sequence). Unmatched junction bases numbered 4, after V lost 6 bases and J lost 0 bases. The CDR3 length is 15 residues. CDR3 loop: CASRWTGHSNQPQHF. In DNA, the CDR3 is TGCGCCAGCAGATGGACAGGGCATAGCAATCAGCCCCAGCATTTT.

This clonotype was found many times. The DNA is omitted, as the CDR3 cannot be located on it reliably, and the CDR3 follows TCRdb's listing. V gene TRBV6-1 combines with J gene TRBJ2-1; TRBD1, the table's D call, was not compared with the DNA. Germline V gene data show CDR1 as MNHNS and CDR2 as SASEGT. The CDR3 is 16 amino acids in total, end residues counted. The CDR3 sequence: CASSTSPGLGNNEQFF.

This clonotype was counted at least ten times. The rearrangement joins TRBV7-6 to TRBJ2-5; either TRBD1 or TRBD2 may fit D (5 bases each). In germline, CDR1 is SGHVS, CDR2 FNYEAQ. The V end was cut by 1 base, the J end by 2 bases, with 11 bases between. This CDR3 has 15 residues. Here the CDR3 DNA reads TGTGCCAGCAGCTTAGGGATTGGGGGACAAGAGACCCAGTACTTC. Protein product: CASSLGIGGQETQYF.

At least ten counts were recorded for this clonotype. The genes are TRBV29-1 and TRBJ2-5, with 7 bases fitting TRBD2. This CDR3 region has 14 residues. The trim removed 4 bases at V and 1 base at J, leaving 6 bases unmatched. Germline V CDR1 and CDR2: SQVTM, ANQGSEA. CDR3 coding DNA: TGCAGCGTTGGAGAGGGAGGGACCCAAGAGACCCAGTACTTC. Translated, it gives CSVGEGGTQETQYF.

The chain is built from TRBV7-2 and TRBJ2-1, with TRBD2 matching 10 bases. Germline V gene sequence: CDR1 SGHTA, CDR2 FQGNSA. The V and J ends lost 4 bases and 6 bases, in that order; junction bases with no gene match: 9. The CDR3 is 16 amino acids. CDR3 sequence (DNA): TGTGCCAGCAGCTCAGATCTAGCGGGGGAATTCAATGAGCAGTTCTTC. Translating it yields CASSSDLAGEFNEQFF.